This TCR beta chain was sequenced during a study of T-cell memory formation after mild COVID-19. Whole-study results and caveats: Researchers report contracting CD4+ clones mostly in CM and EM, with CD8+ clones in EMRA.

TCRdb processed the 5' RACE reads anew with MiXCR; each CDR3 protein has one entry. The data show 180,000 or so distinct CDR3 sequences, approximately 10% seen once. This clonotype was seen only a few times. The antigen is undetermined. V lost 6 bases and J lost 3; bases outside the gene matches: 2. The CDR3 spans 14 residues. The sequenced sample was PBMCs or a T cell subset sorted from them (not recorded which). This TCR was recovered from a man in his late teens or twenties who had mild COVID-19 (a few samples of this study predate the infection). Cell type and time point are not known. The chain recombines TRBV12-3 or TRBV12-4 with TRBJ2-2; 9 nucleotides agree with TRBD1. Here the CDR3 reads CASRRDRDTGELFF. Written as DNA, the CDR3 is TGTGCCAGCAGACGGGACAGGGACACCGGGGAGCTGTTTTTT.